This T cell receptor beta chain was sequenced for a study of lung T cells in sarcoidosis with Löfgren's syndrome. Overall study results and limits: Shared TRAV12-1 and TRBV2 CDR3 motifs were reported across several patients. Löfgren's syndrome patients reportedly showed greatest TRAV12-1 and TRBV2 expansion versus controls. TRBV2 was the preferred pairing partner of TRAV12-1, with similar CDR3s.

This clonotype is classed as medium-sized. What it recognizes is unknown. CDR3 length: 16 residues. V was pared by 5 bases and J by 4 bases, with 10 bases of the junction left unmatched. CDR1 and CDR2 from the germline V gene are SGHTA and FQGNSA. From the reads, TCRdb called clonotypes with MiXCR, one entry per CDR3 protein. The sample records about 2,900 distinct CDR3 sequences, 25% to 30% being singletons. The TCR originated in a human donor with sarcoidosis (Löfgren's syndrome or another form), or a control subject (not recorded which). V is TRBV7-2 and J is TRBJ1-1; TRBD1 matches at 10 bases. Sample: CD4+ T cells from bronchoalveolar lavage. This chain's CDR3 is CASSLRTGGAGTEAFF. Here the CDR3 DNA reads TGTGCCAGCAGCCTCCGGACAGGGGGGGCGGGCACTGAAGCTTTCTTT.